Here is one T cell receptor beta chain with its context. Germline assignment: CDR1 KGHDR and CDR2 SFDVKD. The CDR3 contains 19 residues. The trim removed 2 bases at V and 5 bases at J, leaving 10 bases unmatched. The data stem from a study of identical twins. The donor group consisted entirely of healthy Caucasians. TCRdb redid the calling of the 5' RACE reads with MiXCR, one entry per CDR3 protein. The sample holds roughly 570,000 distinct CDR3 sequences, roughly 9.5% seen once. The same sample was also used in a study of yellow fever vaccine responses in identical twins.

The chain couples TRBV24-1 to TRBJ2-6, with 11 bases aligning to TRBD1. Sequenced sample: PBMCs. This receptor was identified in a woman under 30 in good health. The CDR3 protein is CATSDSRTGGSSRANVLTF. The CDR3 DNA reads TGTGCCACCAGTGATTCCCGGACAGGGGGCTCCTCAAGGGCCAACGTCCTGACTTTC.